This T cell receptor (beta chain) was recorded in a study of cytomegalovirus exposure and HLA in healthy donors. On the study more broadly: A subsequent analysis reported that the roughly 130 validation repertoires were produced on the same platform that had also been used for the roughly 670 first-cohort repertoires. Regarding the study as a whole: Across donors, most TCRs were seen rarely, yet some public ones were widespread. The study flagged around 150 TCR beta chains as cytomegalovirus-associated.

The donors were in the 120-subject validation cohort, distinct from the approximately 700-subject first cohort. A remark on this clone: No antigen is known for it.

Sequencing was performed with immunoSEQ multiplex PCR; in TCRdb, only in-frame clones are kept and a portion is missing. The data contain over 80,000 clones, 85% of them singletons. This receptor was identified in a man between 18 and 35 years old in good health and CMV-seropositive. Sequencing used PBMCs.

This chain's CDR3 is CAISDGSLEAFF. Written as DNA, the CDR3 is TGTGCCATCAGTGATGGGAGCCTTGAAGCTTTCTTT. The rearrangement joins TRBV10-3 to TRBJ1-1; no clear D. Germline V gives CDR1 ENHRY, CDR2 SYGVKD. Trimming stripped 3 bases from V and 7 bases from J, with 9 bases between. This CDR3 contains 12 residues.